This passage covers 10 T cell receptor beta chains from one sample sequenced in a study of regulatory T cells in long-lasting Graves disease. HTBI primers from iRepertoire and Arm-PCR of CDR3 regions yielded the TCR beta libraries. Each CDR3 protein gets one entry after TCRdb re-called the multiplex PCR reads with MiXCR. This table has 370,000 or so distinct CDR3 sequences, 15% to 20% appearing once. Described time point: newly diagnosed GD, antithyroid drugs for less than 3 months. PBMC-extracted RNA yielded the TCR library. This sample was also put to use in a study of T cells in Graves' hyperthyroidism and ophthalmopathy.

Sequenced here: peripheral blood mononuclear cells (PBMCs), sampled at new diagnosis, from a patient treated with antithyroid drugs. All receptors derive from a woman aged 18-30 years with Graves disease.

This clonotype was detected many times. V is TRBV7-6 and J is TRBJ1-6; D is undetermined. The germline CDR1 and CDR2 sequences are SGHVS and FNYEAQ. Trimming left V 5 bases short and J 3 bases short, with 11 bases between. The CDR3 covers 15 residues. In DNA form, the CDR3 reads TGTGCCAGCAGCCCCCAAGACTACTATAATTCACCCCTCCACTTT. It translates to CASSPQDYYNSPLHF.

This clonotype has a count of ten or more. An end of the junction does not agree with germline; a read error may underlie this. The CDR3 region has the DNA TGTGCCAGCAGCGGGTCCCCCGAGCAGTACTTC. Translated: CASSGSPEQYF. The chain has TRBV5-1 and TRBJ2-7; perhaps TRBD2 as D (6 bases). Germline V gene data show CDR1 as SGHRS and CDR2 as YFSETQ. The CDR3 totals 11 residues.

The chain combines TRBV7-9 with TRBJ2-5, with D tentatively TRBD1 or TRBD2 (6 bases each). The CDR3 length is 14 residues. Trimming removed 4 bases at V and 1 base at J, with 10 bases between. Germline CDR1 is SEHNR and CDR2 is FQNEAQ (reference sequence). CDR3 amino acids: CASSSSGAQETQYF. DNA of the CDR3: TGTGCCAGCAGCTCGTCGGGGGCCCAAGAGACCCAGTACTTC.

At least ten counts were recorded for this clonotype. The chain recombines TRBV5-1 with TRBJ1-1; D is ambiguous. The V and J ends lost 3 bases and 0 bases respectively, with 15 bases between them. The CDR3 sequence is 16 residues long. In germline, CDR1 is SGHRS, CDR2 YFSETQ. CDR3 in DNA: TGCGCCAGCAGCTCAGAGGCCGGCTCAATGAACACTGAAGCTTTCTTT. Translation gives CASSSEAGSMNTEAFF.

There are many counts of this clonotype. The chain uses TRBV5-1 and TRBJ2-5; TRBD1 might be the D (6 bases). The CDR3 contains 14 residues. Trimming stripped 2 bases from V and 3 bases from J, with 11 bases between. Germline V CDR1 and CDR2: SGHRS, YFSETQ. As DNA, the CDR3 is TGCGCCAGCAGCTTAGGACAGCGAAAAGAGACCCAGTACTTC. Amino acids: CASSLGQRKETQYF.

The chain carries TRBV6-1 and TRBJ2-7; D gene unclear. Germline CDR1 MNHNS, CDR2 SASEGT. V gave up 7 bases and J gave up 2 bases, with 12 bases separating them. This CDR3 is built from 13 residues. The CDR3 is CASTLAATYEQYF. Written as DNA, the CDR3 is TGTGCCAGCACCCTGGCAGCCACCTACGAGCAGTACTTC.

This clonotype was detected only a few times. The chain links TRBV10-1 to TRBJ2-2; possibly TRBD1 for D (6 bases). Germline CDR1 and CDR2: WNHNN and SYGVQD (reference sequence). This CDR3 region has 15 residues. V was trimmed by 0 bases and J by 4 bases, leaving 9 bases between them. As DNA, the CDR3 is TGCGCCAGCAGTGAGTCCGGGACAACCACCGGGGAGCTGTTTTTT. This encodes CASSESGTTTGELFF.

This sequence joins TRBV29-1 and TRBJ1-1; no clear D. From germline, CDR1 is SQVTM and CDR2 ANQGSEA. V dropped 4 bases and J dropped 7 bases, with 7 bases sitting between them. The CDR3 consists of 10 residues. In DNA, the CDR3 is TGCAGCGTTGCAGTTCATGAAGCTTTCTTT. It is translated as CSVAVHEAFF.

This clonotype was recorded a few times. A junction end diverges from the germline sequence, so it may reflect a read error. The gene calls are TRBV7-2 and TRBJ1-1; 7 bases match TRBD1. The CDR3 runs to 14 residues. Per germline, CDR1 SGHTA and CDR2 FQGNSA. The CDR3 reads CASSLPQGSTEAFF. CDR3 nucleotides: TGTGCCAGCAGCTTGCCACAGGGGAGCACTGAAGCTTTCTTC.

As concerns this clonotype: The junction departs from germline at one end; a sequencing error may be responsible. The chain recombines TRBV5-1 with TRBJ2-5, with D maybe TRBD2 (6 bases). This CDR3 contains 13 residues. Germline CDR1 is SGHRS and CDR2 is YFSETQ. For the CDR3, the DNA is TGCGCCAGCAGCCTTAACAGTCGGGAGACCCAGCACTTC. Its protein is CASSLNSRETQHF.